This T cell receptor beta chain comes out of a study of blood T cells in healthy people across ages. Study-level results: Diversity of TCR beta per million T cells declined in a roughly linear way with age.

A second about 7 to 12 cycle PCR used barcoded and J-beta primers. Unique molecular identifiers of 12 random nucleotides labeled each cDNA. TCRdb re-called the 5' RACE reads through MiXCR, storing one row per CDR3 protein. The sample records some 1 million distinct CDR3 sequences, around 45% being singletons. There are a few counts of this clonotype. What it recognizes is unknown. Isolation of PBMCs gave at least 7 million cells per sample. The germline gives CDR1 SGHRS, CDR2 YFSETQ. With 7 bases removed from V and 3 bases from J, the gap between germline ends came to 16 bases. The CDR3 runs 14 residues.

The sequencing input was blood. The chain has TRBV5-1 and TRBJ2-5, with D perhaps assigned TRBD1 or TRBD2 (5 bases each). The receptor was derived from a woman aged 55-69 years in good health. Here the CDR3 DNA reads TGCGCCAGCCGCCCCGGGACGGCAAAAGAGACCCAGTACTTC. Translation: CASRPGTAKETQYF. The whole variable domain, remainder taken from reference TRBV5-1 and TRBJ2-5, is KAGVTQTPRYLIKTRGQQVTLSCSPISGHRSVSWYQQTPGQGLQFLFEYFSETQRNKGNFPGRFSGRQFSNSRSEMNVSTLELGDSALYLCASRPGTAKETQYFGPGTRLLVL.